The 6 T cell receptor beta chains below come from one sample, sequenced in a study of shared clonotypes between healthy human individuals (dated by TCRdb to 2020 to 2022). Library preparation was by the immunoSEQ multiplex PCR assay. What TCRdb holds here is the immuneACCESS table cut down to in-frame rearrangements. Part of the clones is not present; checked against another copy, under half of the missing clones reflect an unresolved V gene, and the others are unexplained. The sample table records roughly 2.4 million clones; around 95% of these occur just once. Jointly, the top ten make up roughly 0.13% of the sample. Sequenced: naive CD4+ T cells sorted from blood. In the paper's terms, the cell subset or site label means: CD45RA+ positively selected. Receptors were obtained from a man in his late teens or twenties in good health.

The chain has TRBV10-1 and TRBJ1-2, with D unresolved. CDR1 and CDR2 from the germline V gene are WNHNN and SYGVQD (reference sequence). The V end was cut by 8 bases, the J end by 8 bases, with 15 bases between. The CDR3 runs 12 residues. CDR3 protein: CASVAPGNGYTF. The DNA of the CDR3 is TGCGCCAGCGTTGCTCCCGGGAACGGCTACACCTTC.

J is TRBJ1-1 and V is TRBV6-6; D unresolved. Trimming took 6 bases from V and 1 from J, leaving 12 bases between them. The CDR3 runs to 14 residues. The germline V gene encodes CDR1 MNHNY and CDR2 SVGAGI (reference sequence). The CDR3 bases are TGTGCCAGCAGGCAGAGGGAATGGAACACTGAAGCTTTCTTT. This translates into CASRQREWNTEAFF.

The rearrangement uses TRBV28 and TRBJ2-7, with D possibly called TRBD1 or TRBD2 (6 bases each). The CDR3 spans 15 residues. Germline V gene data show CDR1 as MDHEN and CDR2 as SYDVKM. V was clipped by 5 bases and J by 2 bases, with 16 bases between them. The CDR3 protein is CASSNAGGSPYEQYF. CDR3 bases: TGTGCCAGCAGTAACGCCGGGGGCTCCCCCTACGAGCAGTACTTC.

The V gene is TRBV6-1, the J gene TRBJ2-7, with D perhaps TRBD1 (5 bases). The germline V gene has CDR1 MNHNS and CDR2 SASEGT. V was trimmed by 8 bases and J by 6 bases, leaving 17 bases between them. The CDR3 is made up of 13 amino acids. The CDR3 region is CASSTGPRSEQYF. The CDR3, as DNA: TGTGCCAGCTCTACAGGACCCCGAAGCGAGCAGTACTTC.

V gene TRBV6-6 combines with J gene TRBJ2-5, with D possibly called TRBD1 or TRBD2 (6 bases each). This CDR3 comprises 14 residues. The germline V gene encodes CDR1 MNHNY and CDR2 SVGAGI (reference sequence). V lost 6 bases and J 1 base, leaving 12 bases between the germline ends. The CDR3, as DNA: TGTGCCAGCAGGATCGGGGGCCTCCAAGAGACCCAGTACTTC. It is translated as CASRIGGLQETQYF.

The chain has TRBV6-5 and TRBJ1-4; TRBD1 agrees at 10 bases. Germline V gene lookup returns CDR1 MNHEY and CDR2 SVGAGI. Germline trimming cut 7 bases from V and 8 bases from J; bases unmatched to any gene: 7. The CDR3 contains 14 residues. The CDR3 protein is CASTDGQGGEKLFF. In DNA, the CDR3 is TGTGCCAGCACCGACGGACAGGGGGGAGAAAAACTGTTTTTT.